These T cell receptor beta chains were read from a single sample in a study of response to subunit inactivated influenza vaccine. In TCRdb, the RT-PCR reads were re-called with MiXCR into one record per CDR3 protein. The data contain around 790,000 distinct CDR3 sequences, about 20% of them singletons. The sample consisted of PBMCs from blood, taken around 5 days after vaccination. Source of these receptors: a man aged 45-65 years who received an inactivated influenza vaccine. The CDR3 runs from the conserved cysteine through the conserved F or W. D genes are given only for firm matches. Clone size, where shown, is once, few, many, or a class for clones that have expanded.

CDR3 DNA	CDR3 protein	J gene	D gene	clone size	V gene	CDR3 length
TGCAGTGCTAGAACAGGGATAACCAGTCCATACAATGAGCAGTTCTTC	CSARTGITSPYNEQFF	TRBJ2-1	.	.	TRBV20-1	16
TGCGCCAGCAGCACGTGGGGAAATAGCAATCAGCCCCAGCATTTT	CASSTWGNSNQPQHF	TRBJ1-5	.	many	TRBV5-1	15
TGCGCCAGCAGCCTCCTCCGGGACCCCGAGCAGTACTTC	CASSLLRDPEQYF	TRBJ2-7	.	few	TRBV4-1	13
TGTGCCAGCAGCCGTGAAGCAGGGGGCTCCTACGAGCAGTACTTC	CASSREAGGSYEQYF	TRBJ2-7	TRBD1	many	TRBV7-9	15
TGCAGCGTGACGACAGGACGCTCCTACGAGCAGTACTTC	CSVTTGRSYEQYF	TRBJ2-7	.	.	TRBV29-1	13
TGTGCCAGCAGTCCTCGGGAGGGGGCAGATAGGCAGTATTTT	CASSPREGADRQYF	TRBJ2-3	.	few	TRBV4-2	14
TGTGCCAGCAGCTCAGACCTTCACCGGTATTTT	CASSSDLHRYF	TRBJ2-3	.	.	TRBV7-2	11
TGTGCCAGCAGCTTTCGACTAGCGGGGGAAGAGACCCAGTACTTC	CASSFRLAGEETQYF	TRBJ2-5	TRBD2	.	TRBV11-2	15
TGCAGTGCTAGAGATGTGGTAGCGGGAGTAGACGAGCAGTACTTC	CSARDVVAGVDEQYF	TRBJ2-7	TRBD2	.	TRBV20-1	15
TGTGCCAGCAGCTTATACGGGGAGAGGGCCGGGGAGCTGTTTTTT	CASSLYGERAGELFF	TRBJ2-2	.	.	TRBV11-2	15
TGCAGTGCTAGAACTAGCGGTCGCCACAATGAGCAGTTCTTC	CSARTSGRHNEQFF	TRBJ2-1	TRBD2	few	TRBV20-1	14
TGTGCCAGCAGCCAAATAACAGGGGCTCGAGAGCAGTACTTC	CASSQITGAREQYF	TRBJ2-7	TRBD1	.	TRBV3-1	14
TGTGCCAGCAGTTCACTCGGAGGCGGGGCCAACGTCCTGACTTTC	CASSSLGGGANVLTF	TRBJ2-6	.	few	TRBV7-2	15
TGTGCCAGCAGCTTCGCTGCCAGGGGGTACTCCTACGAGCAGTACTTC	CASSFAARGYSYEQYF	TRBJ2-7	TRBD1	.	TRBV7-8	16
TGTGCCATCAGGCCCAGCGGGGGGGCTTCATCCGGGGAGCTGTTTTTT	CAIRPSGGASSGELFF	TRBJ2-2	TRBD2	.	TRBV10-3	16
TGTGCCATCAGTGGGACAGGGAAATGGAACGAGCAGTACTTC	CAISGTGKWNEQYF	TRBJ2-7	TRBD1	many	TRBV10-3	14
TGTGCCAGCAGTTTCGGGAGGGGTGAAGGCTACACCTTC	CASSFGRGEGYTF	TRBJ1-2	.	.	TRBV28	13
TGCAGTGCCACACCTGCAGGGAGAGAGACCCAGTACTTC	CSATPAGRETQYF	TRBJ2-5	.	few	TRBV20-1	13
TGTGCCAGCACCCGAAGTCGAAGCCCCTCCGAGCAGCACTTC	CASTRSRSPSEQHF	TRBJ2-7	.	.	TRBV12-3/TRBV12-4	14
TGTGCCAGCAGCATGGGGAATGCACGAGGCTACACCTTC	CASSMGNARGYTF	TRBJ1-2	.	few	TRBV7-9	13